This T cell receptor (beta chain) appears in the sequencing data of a study of early T cells in non-severe SARS-CoV-2 infection. TCRdb called the 5' RACE reads again in MiXCR, with one record for every CDR3 protein. The sample consists of approximately 57,000 distinct CDR3 sequences, under 15% of them appearing once. CDR1 SEHNR and CDR2 FQNEAQ come from the germline V gene (reference sequence). The V gene lost 3 bases and the J gene lost 5 bases, with 16 bases spanning the gap. The CDR3 consists of 15 residues. This TCR was sampled from an adult who was a healthcare worker with PCR-confirmed SARS-CoV-2 infection or an uninfected control (not recorded which). The chain recombines TRBV7-9 with TRBJ2-5; D is uncertain. The sample comprised whole blood. CDR3 sequence: CASSFVMAARETQYF. The CDR3, as DNA: TGTGCCAGCAGCTTTGTTATGGCCGCGCGGGAGACCCAGTACTTC.